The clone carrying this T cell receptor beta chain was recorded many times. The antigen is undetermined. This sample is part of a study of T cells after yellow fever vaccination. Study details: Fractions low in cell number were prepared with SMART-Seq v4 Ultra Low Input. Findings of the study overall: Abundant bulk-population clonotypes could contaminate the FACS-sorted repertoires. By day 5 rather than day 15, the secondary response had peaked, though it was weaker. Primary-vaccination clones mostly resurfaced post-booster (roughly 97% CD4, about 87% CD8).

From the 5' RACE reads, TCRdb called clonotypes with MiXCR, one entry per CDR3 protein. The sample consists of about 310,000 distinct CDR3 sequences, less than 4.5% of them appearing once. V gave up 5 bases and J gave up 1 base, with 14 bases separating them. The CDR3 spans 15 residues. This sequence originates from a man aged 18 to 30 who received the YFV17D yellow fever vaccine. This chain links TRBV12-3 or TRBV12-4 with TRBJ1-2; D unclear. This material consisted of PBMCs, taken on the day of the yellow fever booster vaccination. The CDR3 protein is CASSPRTGFNYGYTF. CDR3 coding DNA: TGTGCCAGCAGTCCCCGCACGGGGTTTAACTATGGCTACACCTTC.